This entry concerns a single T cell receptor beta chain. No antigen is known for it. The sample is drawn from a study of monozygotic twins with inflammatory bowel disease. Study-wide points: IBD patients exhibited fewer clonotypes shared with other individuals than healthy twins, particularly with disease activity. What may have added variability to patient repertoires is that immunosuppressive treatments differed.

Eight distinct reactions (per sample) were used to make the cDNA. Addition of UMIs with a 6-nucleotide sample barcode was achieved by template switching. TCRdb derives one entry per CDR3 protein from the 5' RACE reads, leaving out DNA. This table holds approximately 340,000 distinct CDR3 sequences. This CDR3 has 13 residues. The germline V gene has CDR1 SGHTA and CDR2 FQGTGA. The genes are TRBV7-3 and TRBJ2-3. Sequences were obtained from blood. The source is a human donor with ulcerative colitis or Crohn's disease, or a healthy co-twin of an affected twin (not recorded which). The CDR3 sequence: CASSLNKKDTQYF. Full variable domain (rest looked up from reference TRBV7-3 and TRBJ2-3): GAGVSQTPSNKVTEKGKYVELRCDPISGHTALYWYRQSLGQGPEFLIYFQGTGAADDSGLPNDRFFAVRPEGSVSTLKIQRTERGDSAVYLCASSLNKKDTQYFGPGTRLTVL.